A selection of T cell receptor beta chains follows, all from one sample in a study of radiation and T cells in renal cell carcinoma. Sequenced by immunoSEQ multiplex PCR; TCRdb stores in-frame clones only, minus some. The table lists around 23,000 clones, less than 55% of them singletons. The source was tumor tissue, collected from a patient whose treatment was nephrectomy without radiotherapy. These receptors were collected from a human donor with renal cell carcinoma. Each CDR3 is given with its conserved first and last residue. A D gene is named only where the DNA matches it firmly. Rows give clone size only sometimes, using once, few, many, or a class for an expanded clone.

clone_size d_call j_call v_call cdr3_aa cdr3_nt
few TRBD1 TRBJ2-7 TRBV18 CASSSPPGQGDSYEQYF TGTGCCAGCTCGTCGCCCCCGGGACAGGGGGACTCCTACGAGCAGTACTTC
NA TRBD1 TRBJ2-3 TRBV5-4 CASSIDRGLFTDTQYF TGTGCCAGCAGCATAGACAGGGGATTATTCACAGATACGCAGTATTTT
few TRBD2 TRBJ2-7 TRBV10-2 CASREGLAGYYEQYF TGCGCCAGCAGGGAAGGACTAGCGGGGTACTACGAGCAGTACTTC
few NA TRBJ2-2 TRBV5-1 CASSLGPRGGELFF TGCGCCAGCAGCTTAGGACCCCGGGGCGGGGAGCTGTTTTTT
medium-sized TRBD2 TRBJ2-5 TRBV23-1 CASSQPGLAASKAQETQYF TGCGCCAGCAGTCAACCGGGACTAGCCGCCTCTAAGGCACAAGAGACCCAGTACTTC
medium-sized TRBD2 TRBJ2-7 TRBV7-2 CASSYLAGGLYKQYF TGTGCCAGCAGCTACTTAGCGGGGGGGCTCTACAAGCAGTACTTC
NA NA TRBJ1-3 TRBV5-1 CASSLSAGSGNTIYF TGCGCCAGCAGCTTGTCGGCAGGCTCTGGAAACACCATATATTTT
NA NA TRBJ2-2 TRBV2 CASSVGGRSTGELFF TGTGCCAGCAGTGTCGGGGGGCGAAGTACCGGGGAGCTGTTTTTT
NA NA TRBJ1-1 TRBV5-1 CASSLEAATEAFF TGCGCCAGCAGCTTGGAGGCAGCCACTGAAGCTTTCTTT
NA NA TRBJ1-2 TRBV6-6 CASNQGRGNYGYTF TGTGCCAGCAATCAGGGCCGGGGGAACTATGGCTACACCTTC
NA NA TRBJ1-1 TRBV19 CASSYPGGTEAFF TGTGCCAGTAGTTACCCGGGTGGGACTGAAGCTTTCTTT
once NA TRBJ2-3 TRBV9 CASSVAKNTDTQYF TGTGCCAGCAGCGTAGCTAAGAACACAGATACGCAGTATTTT
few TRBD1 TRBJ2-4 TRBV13 CASSWTGENIQYF TGTGCCAGCAGCTGGACAGGGGAAAACATTCAGTACTTC
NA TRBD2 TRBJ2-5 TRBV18 CASPLRGLAGGGQETQYF TGTGCCAGTCCACTACGAGGACTAGCGGGGGGTGGTCAAGAGACCCAGTACTTC
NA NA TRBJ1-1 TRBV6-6 CASSYGGKAFF TGTGCCAGCAGTTACGGGGGTAAAGCTTTCTTT
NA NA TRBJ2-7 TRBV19 CASSTPGASLWEQYF TGTGCCAGTAGTACGCCAGGGGCTTCACTATGGGAGCAGTACTTC
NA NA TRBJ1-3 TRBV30 CAGPSSGNTIYF TGTGCCGGTCCGAGCTCTGGAAACACCATATATTTT
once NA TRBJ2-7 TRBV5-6 CASGAGNTYEQYF TGTGCCAGCGGGGCCGGGAATACCTACGAGCAGTACTTC
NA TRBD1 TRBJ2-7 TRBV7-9 CASSPGQGAYEQYF TGTGCCAGCAGCCCAGGACAGGGGGCATACGAGCAGTACTTC
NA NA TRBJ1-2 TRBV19 CASSTPLAASYGYTF TGTGCCAGTAGTACTCCACTTGCTGCCAGCTATGGCTACACCTTC
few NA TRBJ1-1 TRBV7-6 CASSLTENTEAFF TGTGCCAGCAGTTTAACAGAGAACACTGAAGCTTTCTTT
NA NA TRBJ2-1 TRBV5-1 CASSLSVQSYNEQFF TGCGCCAGCAGCTTAAGTGTGCAGTCTTACAATGAGCAGTTCTTC
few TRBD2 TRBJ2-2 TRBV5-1 CASSFGGGNTGELFF TGCGCCAGCAGCTTTGGCGGGGGTAACACCGGGGAGCTGTTTTTT
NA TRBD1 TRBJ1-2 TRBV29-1 CSVPGQGDYGYTF TGCAGCGTCCCGGGACAGGGTGACTATGGCTACACCTTC
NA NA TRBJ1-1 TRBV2 CASSVDHEAFF TGTGCCAGCAGTGTGGACCATGAAGCTTTCTTT
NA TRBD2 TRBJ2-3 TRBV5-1 CASSSGGTSGTDTQYF TGCGCCAGCAGCTCTGGTGGGACTAGCGGCACAGATACGCAGTATTTT
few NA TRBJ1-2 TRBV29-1 CSVEDRRGSYGYTF TGCAGCGTTGAAGATCGGAGAGGGAGCTATGGCTACACCTTC
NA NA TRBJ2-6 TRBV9 CASLTVGANVLTF TGTGCCAGTCTCACGGTGGGGGCCAACGTCCTGACTTTC
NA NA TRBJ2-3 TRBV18 CASSPSTDTQYF TGTGCCAGCTCACCTTCCACAGATACGCAGTATTTT
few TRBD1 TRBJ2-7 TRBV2 CASTDPGQGASYEQYF TGTGCCAGCACTGATCCGGGACAGGGGGCCTCCTACGAGCAGTACTTC
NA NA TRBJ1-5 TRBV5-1 CASSLDGDSNQPQHF TGCGCCAGCAGCTTGGATGGCGATAGCAATCAGCCCCAGCATTTT
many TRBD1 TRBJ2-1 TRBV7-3 CASSLRTGYSSYNEQFF TGTGCCAGCAGCTTAAGGACAGGTTATAGCTCCTACAATGAGCAGTTCTTC
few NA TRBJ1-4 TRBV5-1 CASSPGQLINEKLFF TGCGCCAGCAGCCCTGGACAGCTAATTAATGAAAAACTGTTTTTT
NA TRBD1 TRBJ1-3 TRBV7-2 CASSLGRDSSGNTIYF TGTGCCAGCAGCTTAGGCCGGGACAGCTCTGGAAACACCATATATTTT
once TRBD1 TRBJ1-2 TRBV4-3 CASSQDLRDSYGYTF TGCGCCAGCAGCCAAGATCTCCGGGACAGCTATGGCTACACCTTC
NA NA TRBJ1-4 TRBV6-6 CASSYAETTNEKLFF TGTGCCAGCAGTTACGCGGAAACAACTAATGAAAAACTGTTTTTT
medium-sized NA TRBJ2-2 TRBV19 CASSTRGLSPGELFF TGTGCCAGTAGTACCCGGGGGCTCTCCCCCGGGGAGCTGTTTTTT
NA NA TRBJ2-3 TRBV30 CAWFTGSLTDTQYF TGTGCCTGGTTCACAGGGAGTTTGACAGATACGCAGTATTTT
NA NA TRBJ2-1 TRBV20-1 CSARDEQFF TGCAGTGCTAGAGATGAGCAGTTCTTC
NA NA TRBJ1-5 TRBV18 CASSPGRGVEPQHF TGTGCCAGCTCACCAGGGAGGGGTGTGGAGCCCCAGCATTTT
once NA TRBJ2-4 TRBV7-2 CASSLASGTGAKNIQYF TGTGCCAGCAGCTTAGCATCAGGAACAGGGGCCAAAAACATTCAGTACTTC
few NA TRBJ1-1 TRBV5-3 CARSLRDVGTEAFF TGTGCCAGAAGCTTGAGGGATGTGGGCACTGAAGCTTTCTTT
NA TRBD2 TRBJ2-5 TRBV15 CATSRVSSGGAETQYF TGTGCCACCAGCAGAGTTAGTAGCGGGGGGGCGGAGACCCAGTACTTC
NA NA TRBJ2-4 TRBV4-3 CASSQQTQGAKNIQYF TGCGCCAGCAGCCAACAAACTCAGGGGGCCAAAAACATTCAGTACTTC
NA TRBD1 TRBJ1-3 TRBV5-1 CASSLQGAYGNTIYF TGCGCCAGCAGCTTACAGGGGGCGTATGGAAACACCATATATTTT
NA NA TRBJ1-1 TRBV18 CASSPLGGAEAFF TGTGCCAGCTCACCACTGGGGGGGGCTGAAGCTTTCTTT
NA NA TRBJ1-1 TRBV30 CAWTGGWTEAFF TGTGCCTGGACCGGGGGGTGGACTGAAGCTTTCTTT
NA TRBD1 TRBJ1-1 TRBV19 CASKGTGSGTEAFF TGTGCCAGTAAGGGGACAGGGTCTGGCACTGAAGCTTTCTTT
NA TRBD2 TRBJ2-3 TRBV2 CASGLAGITDTQYF TGTGCCAGCGGCCTAGCGGGGATAACAGATACGCAGTATTTT
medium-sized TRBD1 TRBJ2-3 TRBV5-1 CASSLAGTGRTDTQYF TGCGCCAGCAGCTTGGCCGGGACAGGCCGCACAGATACGCAGTATTTT
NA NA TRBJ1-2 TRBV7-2 CASSLKQGANYGYTF TGTGCCAGCAGCTTGAAACAGGGTGCGAACTATGGCTACACCTTC
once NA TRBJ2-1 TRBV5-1 CASTPDGNEQFF TGCGCCAGCACCCCGGACGGGAATGAGCAGTTCTTC
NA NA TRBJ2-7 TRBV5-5 CASSMTGEEQYF TGTGCCAGCAGTATGACGGGGGAAGAGCAGTACTTC
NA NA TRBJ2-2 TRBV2 CASSEVRGTGELFF TGTGCCAGCAGTGAAGTCAGGGGCACCGGGGAGCTGTTTTTT
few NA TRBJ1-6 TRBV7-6 CASSLAPADNSPLHF TGTGCCAGCAGCTTAGCGCCGGCAGATAATTCACCCCTCCACTTT
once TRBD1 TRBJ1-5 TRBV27 CASSLSRPQGVWGQPQHF TGTGCCAGCAGTTTATCCCGCCCCCAGGGGGTCTGGGGGCAGCCCCAGCATTTT
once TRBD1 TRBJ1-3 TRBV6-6 CAISDRAGNTIYF TGTGCCATCAGTGACAGGGCTGGAAACACCATATATTTT
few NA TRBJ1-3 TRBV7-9 CASSLVGRAGNTIYF TGTGCCAGCAGCTTAGTAGGCAGGGCTGGAAACACCATATATTTT